A single sample is the source of the 17 T cell receptor beta chains below, sequenced in a study of cytomegalovirus exposure and HLA in healthy donors. The primer mix had 60 Vbeta and 13 Jbeta primers. Profiling relied on immunoSEQ multiplex PCR, and the TCRdb table lists in-frame clones only, not all of them. Of about 73,000 clones listed, over 70% are singletons. Sequenced material: PBMCs. Receptors originate from a male donor in good health and CMV-seronegative.

With respect to this clone: At one end the junction does not follow the germline gene, possibly because of a read error. The chain recombines TRBV10-3 with TRBJ1-1; perhaps TRBD1 as D (6 bases). In germline, CDR1 is ENHRY, CDR2 SYGVKD. The CDR3 sequence is 14 residues long. Here the CDR3 DNA reads TGTGCCATCCACGCAGGACAGTCGAACCCTGAAGCTTTCTTT. Translation gives CAIHAGQSNPEAFF.

Turning to this clone: One end of the junction does not line up with germline, which may come from a read error. The sample carries other DNA sequences with the same CDR3. The V call is TRBV5-6, the J call TRBJ2-7; TRBD2 agrees at 9 bases. CDR3 size: 15 residues. Germline CDR1 is SGHDT and CDR2 is YYEEEE. The CDR3: CASSLIAGDSYEQYF. CDR3 in DNA: TGCGCCAGCAGCTTGATAGCGGGGGACTCCTACGAGCAGTACTTC.

The gene calls are TRBV7-6 and TRBJ2-7; 10 bases align to TRBD1. CDR3 length: 14 residues. Germline CDR1 and CDR2: SGHVS and FNYEAQ. J gave up 5 bases and V 5 bases, and 6 bases lay outside the gene matches. CDR3 in amino acids: CASSPRDRGDEQYF. In nucleotides, the CDR3 is TGTGCCAGCAGCCCGCGGGACAGGGGAGACGAGCAGTACTTC.

The V gene is TRBV25-1, the J gene TRBJ1-1; D gene uncertain. Germline CDR1 reads MGHDK; CDR2 reads SYGVNS. Trimming took 4 bases from V and 0 from J, leaving 15 bases between them. The CDR3 has 16 amino acids. CDR3 residues: CASSVSSRYLNTEAFF. The DNA of the CDR3 is TGTGCCAGCAGTGTGTCGTCTAGATACCTGAACACTGAAGCTTTCTTT.

The J gene is TRBJ2-3, the V gene TRBV15, with 7 bases fitting TRBD2. Germline CDR1 reads LNHNV; CDR2 reads YYDKDF (reference sequence). The CDR3 length is 16 residues. The trim removed 0 bases at V and 6 bases at J, leaving 9 bases unmatched. CDR3 sequence: CATSREGGRTGDTQYF. For the CDR3, the DNA is TGTGCCACCAGCAGAGAGGGCGGGAGAACTGGGGATACGCAGTATTTT. The full variable domain, its missing parts supplied by reference TRBV15 and TRBJ2-3, is DAMVIQNPRYQVTQFGKPVTLSCSQTLNHNVMYWYQQKSSQAPKLLFHYYDKDFNNEADTPDNFQSRRPNTSFCFLDIRSPGLGDTAMYLCATSREGGRTGDTQYFGPGTRLTVL.

This clone was detected once. The V gene is TRBV28, the J gene TRBJ1-1, with 12 bases identical to TRBD1. The CDR3 is 15 amino acids. V gave up 5 bases and J gave up 4 bases; unmatched junction bases: 5. Germline V gene lookup returns CDR1 MDHEN and CDR2 SYDVKM. The CDR3 bases are TGTGCCAGCAGTAGTGGGACAGGGGGCGTCACTGAAGCTTTCTTT. Its protein product is CASSSGTGGVTEAFF.

Here the CDR3 reads CASSYGGNTDTQYF. In DNA form, the CDR3 reads TGTGCCAGCAGTTATGGGGGCAACACAGATACGCAGTATTTT. The chain combines TRBV6-6 with TRBJ2-3, with a possible D match to TRBD1 (6 bases). V lost 3 bases and J lost 2, with 9 bases in between. This CDR3 is 14 amino acids long. CDR1 MNHNY and CDR2 SVGAGI come from the germline V gene (reference sequence).

The chain has TRBV19 and TRBJ1-2, with 7 positions matching TRBD1. The CDR3 length is 14 residues. Germline-derived CDR1 and CDR2 are LNHDA and SQIVND (reference sequence). V shed 4 bases, J shed 5 bases, and the junction held 7 bases outside the gene matches. The CDR3: CASSKIDRDYGYTF. CDR3 nucleotide sequence: TGTGCCAGTAGTAAGATTGACAGGGATTATGGCTACACCTTC. Combining the CDR3 with reference TRBV19 and TRBJ1-2 gives the whole variable domain DGGITQSPKYLFRKEGQNVTLSCEQNLNHDAMYWYRQDPGQGLRLIYYSQIVNDFQKGDIAEGYSVSREKKESFPLTVTSAQKNPTAFYLCASSKIDRDYGYTFGSGTRLTVV.

This clone was seen more than once but under ten times. The CDR3 loop is CASSQQDRRNEAFF. CDR3 sequence (DNA): TGCGCCAGCAGCCAACAGGACAGGAGAAATGAAGCTTTCTTT. V gene TRBV4-1 combines with J gene TRBJ1-1; 7 positions match TRBD1. The CDR3 runs 14 residues. CDR1 and CDR2 (germline): MGHRA, YSYEKL. The V segment lost 2 bases and the J segment 7 bases; nucleotides outside the gene matches: 7.

The V gene is TRBV5-1, the J gene TRBJ2-1; TRBD1 agrees at 8 bases. V trimming: 0 bases; J trimming: 10 bases; junction bases outside the gene matches: 6. Germline V gene data show CDR1 as SGHRS and CDR2 as YFSETQ. The CDR3 sequence is 14 residues long. CDR3 region: CASSLGSDREEQFF. In DNA, the CDR3 is TGCGCCAGCAGCTTGGGGTCGGACAGGGAGGAGCAGTTCTTC.

This clone has a single count. The chain employs TRBV28 and TRBJ2-2, with 10 bases aligning to TRBD1. The junction had 14 bases not matched to a gene; V was cut back by 6 bases and J by 4 bases. This CDR3 contains 18 residues. Per germline, CDR1 MDHEN and CDR2 SYDVKM. The CDR3, as DNA: TGTGCCAGCAGAAAACCGGGACAGGGGAAGAAAGGCACCGGGGAGCTGTTTTTT. Its protein product is CASRKPGQGKKGTGELFF. Drawing the rest from reference TRBV28 and TRBJ2-2, the complete variable domain is DVKVTQSSRYLVKRTGEKVFLECVQDMDHENMFWYRQDPGLGLRLIYFSYDVKMKEKGDIPEGYSVSREKKERFSLILESASTNQTSMYLCASRKPGQGKKGTGELFFGEGSRLTVL.

In this sample, this clone turned up a few times. The V and J genes are TRBV15 and TRBJ2-7, with 7 bases aligning to TRBD1. The trim removed 3 bases at V and 10 bases at J, leaving 9 bases unmatched. CDR1 and CDR2 from the germline V gene are LNHNV and YYDKDF (reference sequence). This CDR3 has 13 amino acids. The CDR3 DNA sequence: TGTGCCACCAGCAGTGGTACAGGGGTTCAACAGTACTTC. This encodes CATSSGTGVQQYF. Complete variable domain (other parts from reference TRBV15 and TRBJ2-7): DAMVIQNPRYQVTQFGKPVTLSCSQTLNHNVMYWYQQKSSQAPKLLFHYYDKDFNNEADTPDNFQSRRPNTSFCFLDIRSPGLGDTAMYLCATSSGTGVQQYFGPGTRLTVT.

V gene TRBV5-1 combines with J gene TRBJ2-5; D is ambiguous. The CDR3 totals 11 residues. With 2 bases removed from V and 3 bases from J, the gap between germline ends came to 2 bases. Germline V lookup: CDR1 SGHRS, CDR2 YFSETQ. CDR3 loop: CASSFEETQYF. The CDR3 DNA sequence: TGCGCCAGCAGCTTCGAAGAGACCCAGTACTTC.

The chain is built from TRBV5-5 and TRBJ1-3, with 9 bases fitting TRBD1. The V and J ends lost 5 bases and 4 bases, in that order; junction bases with no gene match: 4. This CDR3 region has 14 residues. Germline CDR1 is SGHKS and CDR2 is YYEKEE (reference sequence). The CDR3: CASRRTGDGNTIYF. CDR3 nucleotides: TGTGCCAGCAGGCGGACAGGGGACGGAAACACCATATATTTT.

Only a few counts were recorded for this clone. The chain couples TRBV6-5 to TRBJ1-6; D is uncertain. In germline, CDR1 is MNHEY, CDR2 SVGAGI. The CDR3 loop spans 15 amino acids. V shed 6 bases and J shed 7 bases, with 16 bases lying between them. The CDR3 reads CASSRAGWANSPLHF. CDR3 DNA: TGTGCCAGCAGCCGCGCGGGATGGGCGAATTCACCCCTCCACTTT.

The chain combines TRBV6-1 with TRBJ2-5; D is ambiguous. The closer fit of TRBJ2-7 to the DNA end suggests the J call may be wrong. The CDR3 sequence is 13 residues long. The germline gives CDR1 MNHNS, CDR2 SASEGT. Written as DNA, the CDR3 is TGTGCCAGCAGTGAAGCTCGCCACCACGAGCAGTACTTC. Encoded protein: CASSEARHHEQYF.

The genes are TRBV6-6 and TRBJ1-5, with TRBD1 as a possible D gene (5 bases). Trimming removed 5 bases from V and 2 bases from J, with 13 bases in between. Per the germline V gene, CDR1 is MNHNY and CDR2 is SVGAGI (reference sequence). The CDR3 is 15 residues long. Here the CDR3 reads CASSTFRGGNQPQHF. The CDR3 DNA follows: TGTGCCAGCAGTACCTTTCGGGGGGGCAATCAGCCCCAGCATTTT.